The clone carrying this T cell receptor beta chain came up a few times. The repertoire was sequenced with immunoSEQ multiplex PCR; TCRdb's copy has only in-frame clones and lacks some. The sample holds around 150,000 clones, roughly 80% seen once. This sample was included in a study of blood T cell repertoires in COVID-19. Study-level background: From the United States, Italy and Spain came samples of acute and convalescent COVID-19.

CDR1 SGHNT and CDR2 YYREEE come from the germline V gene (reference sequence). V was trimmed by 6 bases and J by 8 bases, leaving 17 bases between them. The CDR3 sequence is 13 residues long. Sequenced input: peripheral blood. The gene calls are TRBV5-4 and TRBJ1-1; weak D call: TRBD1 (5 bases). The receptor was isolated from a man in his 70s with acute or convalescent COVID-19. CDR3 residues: CASKEGVGREAFF. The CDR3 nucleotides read TGTGCCAGCAAAGAAGGGGTTGGTAGGGAAGCTTTCTTT. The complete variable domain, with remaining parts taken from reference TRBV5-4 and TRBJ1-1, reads ETGVTQSPTHLIKTRGQQVTLRCSSQSGHNTVSWYQQALGQGPQFIFQYYREEENGRGNFPPRFSGLQFPNYSSELNVNALELDDSALYLCASKEGVGREAFFGQGTRLTVV.